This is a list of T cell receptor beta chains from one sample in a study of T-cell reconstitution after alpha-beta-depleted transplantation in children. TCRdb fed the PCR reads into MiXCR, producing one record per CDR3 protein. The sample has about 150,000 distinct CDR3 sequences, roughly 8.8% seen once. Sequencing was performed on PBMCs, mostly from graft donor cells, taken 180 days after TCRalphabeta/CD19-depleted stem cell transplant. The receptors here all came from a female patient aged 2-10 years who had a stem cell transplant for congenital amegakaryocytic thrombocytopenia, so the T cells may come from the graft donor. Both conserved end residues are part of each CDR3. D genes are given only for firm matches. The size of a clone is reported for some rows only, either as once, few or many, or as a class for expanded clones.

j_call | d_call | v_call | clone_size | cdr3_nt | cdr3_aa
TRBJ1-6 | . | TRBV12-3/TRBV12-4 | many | TGTGCCAGCAGCCCCGGACCCTCGGATAATTCACCCCTCCACTTT | CASSPGPSDNSPLHF
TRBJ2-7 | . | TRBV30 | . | TGTGCCTGGAGTGTAGGTGGAAAGGGCTACGAGCAGTACTTC | CAWSVGGKGYEQYF
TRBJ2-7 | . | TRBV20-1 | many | TGCAGTCTGACGGGGGCCTACGAGCAGTACTTC | CSLTGAYEQYF
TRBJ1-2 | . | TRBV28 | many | TGTGCCAGCATCCACCGCGCCGGGACGGCAAACTATGGCTACACCTTC | CASIHRAGTANYGYTF
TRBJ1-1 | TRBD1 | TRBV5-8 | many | TGTGCCAGCAGCTTTGACAGGGACATTGAAGCTTTCTTT | CASSFDRDIEAFF
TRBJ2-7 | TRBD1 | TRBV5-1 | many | TGCGCCAGCAGCTTGGGAGGGACAGGGCCCTACGAGCAGTACTTC | CASSLGGTGPYEQYF
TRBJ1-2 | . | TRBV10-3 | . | TGTGCCATCATAACCGGCAGGGCGCGACCTGCTGGTCTCTATGGCTACACCTTC | CAIITGRARPAGLYGYTF
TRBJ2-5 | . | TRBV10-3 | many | TGTGCCATCAGTGAAGGGACCCTTAAAGGGGAGACCCAGTACTTC | CAISEGTLKGETQYF
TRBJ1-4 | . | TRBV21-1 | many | TGTGCCAGCAGCAAGTACAGACAGGGGAGGCCGAATGAAAAACTGTTTTTT | CASSKYRQGRPNEKLFF
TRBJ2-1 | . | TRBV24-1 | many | TGTGCCACCAGTGATTTCGGGCCTAAGGGGGAACATGAGCAGTTCTTC | CATSDFGPKGEHEQFF
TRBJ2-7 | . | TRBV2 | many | TGTGCCAGCAGTGAACAGCACTACGAGCAGTACTTC | CASSEQHYEQYF
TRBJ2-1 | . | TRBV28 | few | TGTGCCAGCACCTACGCGCTAAATGAGCAGTTCTTC | CASTYALNEQFF
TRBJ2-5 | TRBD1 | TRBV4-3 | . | TGCGCCAGCAGCCAAGATCTTGGCAGGGGGTTCGGGACCCAGTACTTC | CASSQDLGRGFGTQYF
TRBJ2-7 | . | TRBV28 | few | TGTGCCAGCAGTTTTCTGAAGCAGTACTTC | CASSFLKQYF
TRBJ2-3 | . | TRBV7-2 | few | TGTGCCAGCAGCTTCGGAGGGGCGTTGACAGATACGCAGTATTTT | CASSFGGALTDTQYF
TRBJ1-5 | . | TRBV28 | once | TGTGCCAGCATAGCGTACTCCAATCAGCCCCAGCATTTT | CASIAYSNQPQHF
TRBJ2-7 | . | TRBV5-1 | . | TGCGCCAGCAGCGTGGGACCGCAAGTTTCCATCGAGCAGTACTTC | CASSVGPQVSIEQYF
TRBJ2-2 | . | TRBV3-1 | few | TGTGCCAGCAGCCAAGTATCCACGGCCGGGGAGCTGTTTTTT | CASSQVSTAGELFF
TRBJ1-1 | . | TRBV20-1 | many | TGCAGTGCTAGATATGGGGGCCCGGGGGCTGAAGCTTTCTTT | CSARYGGPGAEAFF
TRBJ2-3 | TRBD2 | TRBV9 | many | TGTGCCAGCAGCGTAGGTTCTGCGGGAGGGACAGATACGCAGTATTTT | CASSVGSAGGTDTQYF
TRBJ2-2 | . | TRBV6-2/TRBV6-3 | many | TGTGCCAGCAGTCTAACCGGTTGGGCCGGGGAGCTGTTTTTT | CASSLTGWAGELFF
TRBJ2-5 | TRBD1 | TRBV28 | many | TGTGCCAGCAGCCGGACAGGGAACCAAGAGACCCAGTACTTC | CASSRTGNQETQYF
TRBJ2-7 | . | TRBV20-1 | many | TGCAGTGCTAGAAAAACAGGGAGCTCCTACGAGCAGTACTTC | CSARKTGSSYEQYF
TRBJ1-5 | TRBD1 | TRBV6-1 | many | TGTGCCAGCAGTCGGGACAGGGGCAATCAGCCCCAGCATTTT | CASSRDRGNQPQHF
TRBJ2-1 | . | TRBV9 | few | TGTGCCAGCAGCGCGGAGGGGGGAAGGGCCTACAATGAGCAGTTCTTC | CASSAEGGRAYNEQFF
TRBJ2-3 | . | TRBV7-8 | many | TGTGCCAGCAGCTTAGCGGGAGCCGGGGATACGCAGTATTTT | CASSLAGAGDTQYF
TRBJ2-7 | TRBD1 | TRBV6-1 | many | TGTGCCAGCAGTGAAAGGTCCGGGACAGGGACCGAGCAGTACTTC | CASSERSGTGTEQYF
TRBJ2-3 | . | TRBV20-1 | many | TGCAGTGCTAGAGTGGTGTTGGGAGATACGCAGTATTTT | CSARVVLGDTQYF
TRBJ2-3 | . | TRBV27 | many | TGTGCCAGCAGTTTACAACTAGGGGGGGCAGATACGCAGTATTTT | CASSLQLGGADTQYF
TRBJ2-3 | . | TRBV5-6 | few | TGTGCCAGCAGCTTATGGGGCGGGGATAGCACAGATACGCAGTATTTT | CASSLWGGDSTDTQYF
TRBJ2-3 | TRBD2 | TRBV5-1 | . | TGCGCCAGCAGCTTGTCCGCGGGAGATGGTGATACGCAGTATTTT | CASSLSAGDGDTQYF
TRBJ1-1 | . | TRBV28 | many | TGTGCCAGCAGTTTTTGGACCCTGAACACTGAAGCTTTCTTT | CASSFWTLNTEAFF
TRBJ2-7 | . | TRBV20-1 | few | TGCAGTGCACCGCGTCGGCGAAGCTACGAGCAGTACTTC | CSAPRRRSYEQYF
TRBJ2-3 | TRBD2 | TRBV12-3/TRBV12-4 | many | TGTGCCAGCAGAAAGGCTAGCGGGAGGGCCTTCGCAGATACGCAGTATTTT | CASRKASGRAFADTQYF
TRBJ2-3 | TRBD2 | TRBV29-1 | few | TGCAGCGTTGCGGGTCTCGGGGCTAGCGGGAGGATGGATACGCAGTATTTT | CSVAGLGASGRMDTQYF
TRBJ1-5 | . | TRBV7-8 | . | TGTGCCAGCAGCTTATCCACAAACAATCAGCCCCAGCATTTT | CASSLSTNNQPQHF
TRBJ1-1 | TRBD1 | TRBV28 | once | TGTGCCAGCAGACTGACAGGGGCGACTGAAGCTTTCTTT | CASRLTGATEAFF
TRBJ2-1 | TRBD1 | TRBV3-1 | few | TGTGCCAGCAGCCAAGATGGAATATTTAAGGGGACAGGGCCCTCCTACAATGAGCAGTTCTTC | CASSQDGIFKGTGPSYNEQFF
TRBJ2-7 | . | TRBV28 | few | TGTGCCAGCAGCCCAAGTGGCGGTTCCTACGAGCAGTACTTC | CASSPSGGSYEQYF
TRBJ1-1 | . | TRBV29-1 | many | TGCAGCGTCCGACCAGGGTTTCGGACTGAAGCTTTCTTT | CSVRPGFRTEAFF